What follows are 27 T cell receptor beta chains derived from one specimen sequenced in a study of identical twins. TCRdb re-called the 5' RACE reads with MiXCR, one entry per CDR3 protein. The data show roughly 150,000 distinct CDR3 sequences, around 3.6% seen once. The sample was memory T cells sorted from blood. These receptors were collected from a man between 18 and 29 years old in good health.

At least ten counts were recorded for this clonotype. This chain connects TRBV5-5 to TRBJ1-2, with 9 bases lining up with TRBD1. Germline trimming cut 1 base from V and 6 bases from J; bases unmatched to any gene: 7. This CDR3 spans 15 amino acids. CDR1 and CDR2 from the germline V gene are SGHKS and YYEKEE (reference sequence). The CDR3 loop reads CASSLSGGTGNGYTF. The CDR3 DNA follows: TGTGCCAGCAGCTTGTCGGGCGGGACAGGGAATGGCTACACCTTC.

This clonotype was detected many times. The chain recombines TRBV11-3 with TRBJ2-3; D unclear. The CDR3 is 13 residues long. Germline assignment: CDR1 SGHNT and CDR2 YENEEA. Trimming left V 4 bases short and J 8 bases short, with 13 bases between. CDR3 region: CASSSKGRSTQYF. CDR3 bases: TGTGCCAGCAGCTCCAAGGGTCGCTCTACGCAGTATTTT.

This clonotype was picked up many times. CDR3 in amino acids: CASSLAQGLGTQYF. CDR3 in DNA: TGTGCCAGCAGCTTAGCACAGGGGCTAGGGACCCAGTACTTC. This chain connects TRBV7-2 to TRBJ2-5, with 7 bases aligning to TRBD1. The germline V gene encodes CDR1 SGHTA and CDR2 FQGNSA. Losses at the gene ends were 0 bases for V and 7 bases for J; bases not matched to a gene: 5. This CDR3 comprises 14 residues.

This clonotype occurred many times. The V call is TRBV5-1, the J call TRBJ2-5; 9 bases map to TRBD2. Trimming at V came to 4 bases and at J to 1 base, leaving 5 bases not matched to a gene. CDR1 and CDR2 from the germline V gene are SGHRS and YFSETQ. There are 15 residues in the CDR3. CDR3 nucleotides: TGCGCCAGCAGCACCCAGACTAGCGGCCAAGAGACCCAGTACTTC. Amino acids: CASSTQTSGQETQYF.

As for this clonotype: A read error may be the cause here, since a much bigger clone is one base away. The conserved phenylalanine or tryptophan is not found at the CDR3 terminus, so this likely reflects a read error. The chain employs TRBV10-3 and TRBJ1-5, with TRBD1 as a possible D gene (5 bases). The CDR3 sequence is 15 residues long. Per germline, CDR1 ENHRY and CDR2 SYGVKD. V gave up 2 bases and J gave up 1 base, with 9 bases separating them. The CDR3 loop is CAISEGRESNQPQHC. CDR3 DNA: TGTGCCATCAGTGAGGGCAGGGAGAGCAATCAGCCCCAGCATTGT.

Ten or more counts support this clonotype. J is TRBJ1-4 and V is TRBV29-1; TRBD1 might be the D (5 bases). This CDR3 comprises 16 residues. Trimming took 5 bases from V and 2 from J, leaving 18 bases between them. Germline V lookup: CDR1 SQVTM, CDR2 ANQGSEA. In DNA form, the CDR3 reads TGCAGCGTTCGAGGGGCAGGGACGGCGACTAATGAAAAACTGTTTTTT. Residues: CSVRGAGTATNEKLFF.

This clonotype has ten or more counts. This chain joins TRBV5-8 and TRBJ2-1, with 8 bases matching TRBD2. There are 17 residues in the CDR3. The V gene's germline CDR1 is SGHTS and CDR2 YDEGEE. Trimming cost V 3 bases and J 4 bases; bases outside gene matches: 12. The CDR3 here is CASSSVGGERMYNEQFF. CDR3 in DNA: TGTGCCAGCAGCTCCGTCGGGGGGGAGAGAATGTACAATGAGCAGTTCTTC. The variable domain in full, completed from reference TRBV5-8 and TRBJ2-1, reads EAGVTQSPTHLIKTRGQQATLRCSPISGHTSVYWYQQALGLGLQFLLWYDEGEERNRGNFPPRFSGRQFPNYSSELNVNALELEDSALYLCASSSVGGERMYNEQFFGPGTRLTVL.

This clonotype was picked up many times. The chain links TRBV5-5 to TRBJ1-2, with TRBD1 matching 7 bases. The germline V gene encodes CDR1 SGHKS and CDR2 YYEKEE (reference sequence). V lost 5 bases to trimming and J lost 8 bases; unmatched junction nucleotides: 9. This CDR3 has 13 amino acids. The CDR3 coding sequence is TGTGCCAGCAGGAAAAACACAGGGGACGGCTACACCTTC. This translates into CASRKNTGDGYTF.

This clonotype was detected ten times or more. The rearrangement joins TRBV5-1 to TRBJ2-2; 10 positions agree with TRBD2. Trimming at V came to 4 bases and at J to 4 bases, leaving 4 bases not matched to a gene. The CDR3 is 15 residues long. Germline-derived CDR1 and CDR2 are SGHRS and YFSETQ. The CDR3 region has the DNA TGCGCCAGCAGCCCGGGACTAGCGAGCACCGGGGAGCTGTTTTTT. The encoded protein is CASSPGLASTGELFF.

This clonotype has a count of ten or more. The chain employs TRBV12-3 or TRBV12-4 and TRBJ2-1, with TRBD1 identical over 8 bases. V was pared by 5 bases and J by 15 bases, with 12 bases of the junction left unmatched. CDR3 length: 13 amino acids. CDR3 nucleotides: TGTGCCAGCAGTCGACAGGGGCTTAGATTATGGTTCTTC. Its translation is CASSRQGLRLWFF.

This clonotype has at least ten counts. The chain employs TRBV24-1 and TRBJ1-1, with D possibly matching TRBD1 (5 bases). The CDR3 extends over 14 amino acids. Germline-derived CDR1 and CDR2 are KGHDR and SFDVKD. Trimming stripped 0 bases from V and 10 bases from J, with 14 bases between. CDR3 DNA: TGTGCCACCAGTGATTTGCAGGCGGGGGTAGGAGCTTTCTTT. This translates into CATSDLQAGVGAFF.

The sample holds many counts of this clonotype. Here the CDR3 reads CASKRETPNEQFF. The DNA of the CDR3 is TGCGCCAGCAAGCGGGAGACTCCCAATGAGCAGTTCTTC. V and J are TRBV5-1 and TRBJ2-1, with 8 bases that match TRBD2. The CDR3 has 13 residues. With 6 bases clipped from V and 6 bases from J, the junction kept 5 bases outside the gene matches. Germline-derived CDR1 and CDR2 are SGHRS and YFSETQ.

At least ten counts were recorded for this clonotype. This chain uses TRBV7-3 with TRBJ2-2, with D unclear. From germline, CDR1 is SGHTA and CDR2 FQGTGA. CDR3 length: 13 residues. V was trimmed by 1 base and J by 6 bases, leaving 6 bases between them. The CDR3 sequence: CASSLNPPGELFF. As DNA, the CDR3 is TGTGCCAGCAGCTTAAACCCCCCCGGGGAGCTGTTTTTT.

This clonotype was observed at least ten times. This chain links TRBV14 with TRBJ1-1; 7 bases fit TRBD1. V shed 4 bases, J shed 6 bases, and the junction held 11 bases outside the gene matches. CDR1 is SGHDN, CDR2 FVKESK, per germline. CDR3 length equals 15 residues. The CDR3 spells CASSRRRGTAAEAFF. CDR3 sequence (DNA): TGTGCCAGCAGCCGCAGGCGGGGGACAGCAGCTGAAGCTTTCTTT.

This clonotype was counted many times. The V gene is TRBV27, the J gene TRBJ2-1; D is unresolved. Trimming took 6 bases from V and 6 from J, leaving 9 bases between them. The CDR3 runs 12 residues. Germline loops: CDR1 MNHEY, CDR2 SMNVEV (reference sequence). The CDR3 bases are TGTGCCAGCAGCGTGATTGGCAATGAGCAGTTCTTC. Amino acid sequence: CASSVIGNEQFF.

In this sample, this clonotype turned up many times. The rearrangement links TRBV4-2 to TRBJ2-5; D gene ambiguous. Per germline, CDR1 LGHNA and CDR2 YNFKEQ. V dropped 4 bases and J dropped 1 base, with 10 bases sitting between them. The CDR3 is made up of 14 amino acids. CDR3 residues: CASSPRLIQETQYF. The DNA for the CDR3 is TGTGCCAGCAGCCCCCGGCTTATCCAAGAGACCCAGTACTTC.

This clonotype showed up many times. This chain joins TRBV5-1 and TRBJ2-2; D gene ambiguous. The V and J ends lost 2 bases and 3 bases respectively, with 14 bases between them. The CDR3 loop spans 16 amino acids. The germline gives CDR1 SGHRS, CDR2 YFSETQ. The CDR3 nucleotides are TGCGCCAGCAGCTTTAGGAGAAGGGCCGACACCGGGGAGCTGTTTTTT. The encoded protein is CASSFRRRADTGELFF.

This clonotype was picked up many times. V is TRBV7-2 and J is TRBJ2-2, with TRBD1 identical over 7 bases. The germline CDR1 and CDR2 sequences are SGHTA and FQGNSA. CDR3 length: 16 amino acids. After removal of 5 bases from V and 4 bases from J, the junction contained 10 bases not matched to a gene. Here the CDR3 DNA reads TGTGCCAGCAGCCACATATCGACAGGGTTCACCGGGGAGCTGTTTTTT. Protein sequence: CASSHISTGFTGELFF. Variable domain in full (rest from reference TRBV7-2 and TRBJ2-2): GAGVSQSPSNKVTEKGKDVELRCDPISGHTALYWYRQSLGQGLEFLIYFQGNSAPDKSGLPSDRFSAERTGGSVSTLTIQRTQQEDSAVYLCASSHISTGFTGELFFGEGSRLTVL.

This clonotype was counted at least ten times. The J gene is TRBJ2-7, the V gene TRBV15; a possible D gene is TRBD2 (5 bases). Trimming left V 5 bases short and J 1 base short, with 18 bases between. There are 16 residues in the CDR3. Germline loops: CDR1 LNHNV, CDR2 YYDKDF (reference sequence). Here the CDR3 reads CATSLPGVRPSYEQYF. The DNA for the CDR3 is TGTGCCACCAGCCTTCCCGGGGTAAGGCCTTCCTACGAGCAGTACTTC.

This clonotype has a count of ten or more. The rearrangement links TRBV6-2 or TRBV6-3 to TRBJ2-7; D might be TRBD1 (6 bases). The CDR3 is made up of 13 amino acids. The germline V gene encodes CDR1 MNHEY and CDR2 SVGEGT. Trimming cost V 6 bases and J 7 bases, with 16 bases left between them. The CDR3 here is CASRSTGSGEQYF. The CDR3 DNA reads as TGTGCCAGCAGATCGACAGGTTCGGGAGAGCAGTACTTC.

At least ten counts were recorded for this clonotype. The rearrangement joins TRBV11-2 to TRBJ2-7; a weak D match, TRBD1 (5 bases). The CDR3 is made up of 13 amino acids. Germline CDR1 reads SGHAT; CDR2 reads FQNNGV. V was shortened by 5 bases and J by 6 bases, with 14 bases between the two germline ends. The CDR3: CASSPQGTGEQYV. DNA of the CDR3: TGTGCCAGCAGCCCGCAGGGAACCGGCGAGCAGTACGTC.

This clonotype was detected ten times or more. The chain carries TRBV15 and TRBJ2-7; the D gene could be TRBD1 or TRBD2 (5 bases each). Germline V gene sequence: CDR1 LNHNV, CDR2 YYDKDF (reference sequence). The length of the CDR3 is 17 residues. The germline V and J ends were trimmed by 3 bases and 2 bases, with 20 bases remaining between them. The DNA of the CDR3 is TGTGCCACCAGCAGGGGAGTGGGACCTCTTATCGCCTACGAGCAGTACGTC. Its protein product is CATSRGVGPLIAYEQYV.

There are many counts of this clonotype. The gene calls are TRBV5-6 and TRBJ2-3, with TRBD1 matching over 7 bases. The J segment lost 2 bases and the V segment lost 5 bases, leaving 8 bases of the junction unmatched. CDR3 length: 15 residues. Germline CDR1 SGHDT, CDR2 YYEEEE. CDR3 sequence (DNA): TGTGCCAGCAGGACCAGGACAGGAACCACAGATACGCAGTATTTT. This codes for CASRTRTGTTDTQYF. The variable domain in full, completed from reference TRBV5-6 and TRBJ2-3, reads DAGVTQSPTHLIKTRGQQVTLRCSPKSGHDTVSWYQQALGQGPQFIFQYYEEEERQRGNFPDRFSGHQFPNYSSELNVNALLLGDSALYLCASRTRTGTTDTQYFGPGTRLTVL.

This clonotype has at least ten counts. The genes are TRBV5-6 and TRBJ2-1, with 7 bases fitting TRBD2. The J segment lost 1 base and the V segment lost 2 bases, leaving 3 bases of the junction unmatched. CDR1 and CDR2 (germline): SGHDT, YYEEEE. CDR3 size: 15 residues. DNA for the CDR3: TGTGCCAGCAGCTTTGGCGGGAGTTCCTACAATGAGCAGTTCTTC. It translates to CASSFGGSSYNEQFF.

This clonotype showed up many times. The junction does not match germline at one end; this may be a read error. The CDR3 is CASSQGLSSHNEQFF. In nucleotides, the CDR3 is TGTGCCAGCAGCCAAGGACTGAGCTCCCACAATGAGCAGTTCTTC. The V and J genes are TRBV6-1 and TRBJ2-1; maybe TRBD2 (5 bases). Germline CDR1 is MNHNS and CDR2 is SASEGT. This CDR3 spans 15 amino acids.

This clonotype has just a few counts. This chain joins TRBV3-1 and TRBJ2-3; the D gene is possibly TRBD1 (6 bases). The CDR3 extends over 15 amino acids. Germline CDR1 and CDR2: LGHDT and YNNKEL (reference sequence). V lost 0 bases, J lost 4 bases, and 11 bases lay in between. The CDR3 DNA reads as TGTGCCAGCAGCCAAGACAGGGGAAATTCAGATACGCAGTATTTT. It translates to CASSQDRGNSDTQYF.

This clonotype was seen repeatedly, ten times or more. The chain is built from TRBV25-1 and TRBJ2-7, with 10 bases identical to TRBD2. The germline gives CDR1 MGHDK, CDR2 SYGVNS. Unmatched junction bases numbered 8, after V lost 4 bases and J lost 5 bases. The CDR3 is 15 amino acids. The CDR3 is CASSASGTSAHEQYF. Here the CDR3 DNA reads TGTGCCAGCAGTGCCTCCGGGACTAGCGCCCACGAGCAGTACTTC.